This T cell receptor beta chain was found in a study of blood T cells in healthy people across ages. V trimming: 4 bases; J trimming: 3 bases; junction bases outside the gene matches: 7. The CDR3 runs to 14 residues. CDR1 and CDR2 (germline): SQVTM, ANQGSEA. Combining a sample-barcoded 5' primer with a J-beta primer mix, a second PCR ran for 7 to 11 cycles. Sequencing of every sample gave 3 million or more CDR3-containing paired-end reads. TCRdb reanalysed the 5' RACE reads using MiXCR and keeps one entry per CDR3 protein. The table shows 600,000 to 850,000 distinct CDR3 sequences, with around 25% occurring only once. The sample was also reused in another study, on T cells of mothers and their children.

Sequencing was done on a sample of blood. The clonotype originates from a boy aged 5-17 years in good health. The V gene is TRBV29-1, the J gene TRBJ2-5, with 8 bases identical to TRBD2. DNA of the CDR3: TGCAGCGTTGCCACGGGAGGGAATAAAGAGACCCAGTACTTC. It specifies CSVATGGNKETQYF. Together with reference TRBV29-1 and TRBJ2-5, the CDR3 gives the full variable domain: SAVISQKPSRDICQRGTSLTIQCQVDSQVTMMFWYRQQPGQSLTLIATANQGSEATYESGFVIDKFPISRPNLTFSTLTVSNMSPEDSSIYLCSVATGGNKETQYFGPGTRLLVL.